Presented here are 25 T cell receptor beta chains from one specimen sequenced in a study of T cell responses to AZD1222 COVID-19 vaccine. Measured with immunoSEQ multiplex PCR; TCRdb has only the in-frame clones, and not every one. This repertoire shows 90,000 to 150,000 clones, approximately 85% found once; its top ten account for roughly 9.1%. The sample here was peripheral blood, taken on day 0 of AZD1222 vaccination. These receptors were taken from an adult in good health.

The V and J genes are TRBV7-2 and TRBJ1-5; D remains unclear. V was clipped by 5 bases and J by 3 bases, with 14 bases between them. Germline assignment: CDR1 SGHTA and CDR2 FQGNSA. The CDR3 has 15 residues. The chain's CDR3 is CASSPARVYNQPQHF. As DNA, the CDR3 is TGTGCCAGCAGCCCCGCTCGGGTGTACAATCAGCCCCAGCATTTT.

The rearrangement joins TRBV19 to TRBJ2-5, with 8 positions matching TRBD2. There are 16 residues in the CDR3. CDR1 and CDR2 (germline): LNHDA, SQIVND (reference sequence). The ends lost 5 bases at V and 5 bases at J; junction bases unmatched: 13. The CDR3 DNA sequence: TGTGCCAGTAGTGTCGAATTAGCGGGATGGGGGGAGACCCAGTACTTC. Translation gives CASSVELAGWGETQYF.

This rearrangement joins TRBV5-5 to TRBJ1-5; D is perhaps TRBD1 (6 bases). This CDR3 contains 15 residues. With 4 bases removed from V and 1 base from J, the gap between germline ends came to 12 bases. The germline CDR1 and CDR2 sequences are SGHKS and YYEKEE (reference sequence). The CDR3 region is CASSIVTGSNQPQHF. In nucleotides, the CDR3 is TGTGCCAGCAGCATCGTTACAGGGAGCAATCAGCCCCAGCATTTT.

The chain combines TRBV28 with TRBJ2-3; maybe TRBD1 (6 bases). This CDR3 has 16 amino acids. V lost 3 bases and J lost 0, with 13 bases in between. Germline assignment: CDR1 MDHEN and CDR2 SYDVKM. The CDR3 DNA follows: TGTGCCAGCAGTTTTCCCGGGACACCAAGCACAGATACGCAGTATTTT. Its translation is CASSFPGTPSTDTQYF.

The chain couples TRBV27 to TRBJ2-7, with 11 nucleotides matching TRBD2. Per the germline V gene, CDR1 is MNHEY and CDR2 is SMNVEV (reference sequence). This CDR3 is 14 amino acids long. V was clipped by 6 bases and J by 8 bases; unmatched bases: 9. The CDR3 loop is CASRDLAGGRKQYF. The DNA for the CDR3 is TGTGCCAGCAGAGATCTAGCGGGAGGTAGGAAGCAGTACTTC.

This clone was recorded a few times. The chain joins TRBV5-8 to TRBJ1-5; tentatively, D is TRBD1 (5 bases). The CDR3 sequence is 13 residues long. Germline V gives CDR1 SGHTS, CDR2 YDEGEE. Deletions cut 9 bases from V and 5 bases from J, with 15 bases between. Written as DNA, the CDR3 is TGTGCCACCTCAAGGGGTCTCGATCAGCCCCAGCATTTT. Translating it yields CATSRGLDQPQHF.

The chain employs TRBV6-6 and TRBJ1-1; perhaps TRBD1 as D (6 bases). This CDR3 region has 16 residues. V gave up 6 bases and J gave up 1 base, with 18 bases separating them. CDR1 and CDR2 (germline): MNHNY, SVGAGI (reference sequence). This CDR3 reads CASSENLSTGNTEAFF. In nucleotides, the CDR3 is TGTGCCAGCAGCGAGAATCTTTCGACAGGGAACACTGAAGCTTTCTTT.

This chain links TRBV19 with TRBJ1-6; D may be TRBD1 (5 bases). The CDR3 has 14 amino acids. Trimming took 6 bases from V and 5 from J, leaving 11 bases between them. Germline assignment: CDR1 LNHDA and CDR2 SQIVND (reference sequence). The CDR3 here is CASRVRGDNSPLHF. The CDR3, as DNA: TGTGCCAGTAGGGTAAGGGGCGATAATTCACCCCTCCACTTT.

The gene calls are TRBV7-9 and TRBJ1-5; D unresolved. Deletions cut 2 bases from V and 7 bases from J, with 6 bases between. The CDR3 is made up of 12 amino acids. Germline CDR1 reads SEHNR; CDR2 reads FQNEAQ (reference sequence). The CDR3 reads CASSLMSQPQHF. The CDR3 DNA reads as TGTGCCAGCAGCTTAATGTCCCAGCCCCAGCATTTT.

The rearrangement links TRBV4-3 to TRBJ1-5; tentatively, D is TRBD1 (5 bases). V lost 1 base and J 0 bases, leaving 19 bases between the germline ends. The CDR3 has 19 residues. Germline V gene data show CDR1 as LGHNA and CDR2 as YSLEER. CDR3 DNA: TGCGCCAGCAGCCAAGGTTTTCGTGGGGGAGTTTATAGCAATCAGCCCCAGCATTTT. Translated: CASSQGFRGGVYSNQPQHF.

The chain joins TRBV30 to TRBJ1-6; D remains unclear. Looked up from germline, CDR1 is GTSNPN and CDR2 is SVGIG (reference sequence). V shed 2 bases and J shed 10 bases, with 18 bases lying between them. The CDR3 is made up of 15 amino acids. Here the CDR3 reads CAWSLRKATVSPLHF. CDR3 DNA sequence: TGTGCCTGGAGTTTACGAAAAGCGACGGTGTCACCCCTCCACTTT.

This clone has a single count. The genes are TRBV2 and TRBJ2-7; TRBD1 agrees at 7 bases. The J segment lost 3 bases and the V segment lost 7 bases, leaving 6 bases of the junction unmatched. The germline V gene has CDR1 SNHLY and CDR2 FYNNEI. The CDR3 extends over 13 amino acids. The CDR3 loop is CASTTDRFYEQYF. Written as DNA, the CDR3 is TGTGCCAGCACGACGGACAGGTTCTACGAGCAGTACTTC.

V and J are TRBV29-1 and TRBJ2-7; a weak D match, TRBD1 (6 bases). There are 14 residues in the CDR3. Germline values: CDR1 SQVTM, CDR2 ANQGSEA. Trimming pared 5 bases from V and 3 bases from J, leaving 17 bases between. The CDR3 loop reads CSVTINAGVYEQYF. The CDR3 region has the DNA TGCAGCGTTACGATAAATGCAGGGGTCTACGAGCAGTACTTC.

V usage is TRBV9 and J usage is TRBJ2-5; D ambiguous. V lost 0 bases and J lost 5, with 11 bases in between. The length of the CDR3 is 14 residues. Germline-derived CDR1 and CDR2 are SGDLS and YYNGEE. The CDR3 here is CASSVGRRYETQYF. CDR3 coding DNA: TGTGCCAGCAGCGTAGGGAGACGATATGAGACCCAGTACTTC.

The V call is TRBV7-9, the J call TRBJ2-1; no definite D call. Germline V gene data show CDR1 as SEHNR and CDR2 as FQNEAQ (reference sequence). V lost 4 bases and J 2 bases, leaving 6 bases between the germline ends. The CDR3 spans 13 residues. CDR3 sequence (DNA): TGTGCCAGCAGCTCGGACCCCTACAATGAGCAGTTCTTC. It yields the protein CASSSDPYNEQFF.

V gene TRBV7-2 combines with J gene TRBJ2-6; D is uncertain. The CDR3 loop spans 17 amino acids. V was shortened by 5 bases and J by 0 bases, with 14 bases between the two germline ends. Looked up from germline, CDR1 is SGHTA and CDR2 is FQGNSA. The CDR3: CASSLLTDSSGANVLTF. The CDR3 bases are TGTGCCAGCAGCCTCTTGACGGATAGCTCTGGGGCCAACGTCCTGACTTTC.

The chain couples TRBV24-1 to TRBJ1-5; 8 bases are shared with TRBD1. The CDR3 has 17 amino acids. Germline V lookup: CDR1 KGHDR, CDR2 SFDVKD. The V gene end was trimmed by 5 bases and the J gene end by 0 bases; junction bases not matched to a gene: 8. CDR3 bases: TGTGCCACCAGTGGGGCCGGGACAGGAGATAGCAATCAGCCCCAGCATTTT. As protein: CATSGAGTGDSNQPQHF.

The chain carries TRBV11-3 and TRBJ2-7, with 8 bases matching TRBD1. V was pared by 1 base and J by 3 bases, with 11 bases of the junction left unmatched. This CDR3 contains 17 residues. Germline CDR1 SGHNT, CDR2 YENEEA. The CDR3 sequence: CASSLVRLQGGDYEQYF. For the CDR3, the DNA is TGTGCCAGCAGCTTAGTTAGACTACAGGGGGGAGACTACGAGCAGTACTTC.

The V and J genes are TRBV3-1 (or the pseudogene TRBV3-2) and TRBJ2-7, with 9 nucleotides matching TRBD2. V lost 0 bases and J lost 7; bases outside the gene matches: 7. The germline V gene has CDR1 LGHDT and CDR2 YNNKEL (reference sequence). The CDR3 runs to 15 residues. The CDR3 DNA sequence: TGTGCCAGCAGCCAAGAGCACGCGGGGGGGCAGGAGCAGTACTTC. Translating it yields CASSQEHAGGQEQYF.

The rearrangement links TRBV6-2 or TRBV6-3 to TRBJ2-5; D unresolved. The CDR3 is made up of 12 amino acids. V lost 1 base and J lost 5, with 5 bases in between. Germline V gene sequence: CDR1 MNHEY, CDR2 SVGEGT. CDR3 sequence: CASSYFGETQYF. The CDR3 nucleotides read TGTGCCAGCAGTTACTTTGGGGAGACCCAGTACTTC.

This sequence joins TRBV3-1 (or the pseudogene TRBV3-2) and TRBJ2-7; tentative D call: TRBD2 (5 bases). The CDR3 spans 11 residues. Germline loops: CDR1 LGHDT, CDR2 YNNKEL (reference sequence). V lost 4 bases to trimming and J lost 7 bases, with 8 bases between them. CDR3 nucleotide sequence: TGTGCCAGCAGCCGAGGAGGTGAGCAGTACTTC. Residues: CASSRGGEQYF.

The chain uses TRBV4-1 and TRBJ1-1; maybe TRBD1 (5 bases). CDR1 is MGHRA, CDR2 YSYEKL, per germline. Trimming took off 4 bases at V and 6 bases at J, with 15 bases between the two ends. CDR3 length: 14 amino acids. DNA for the CDR3: TGCGCCAGCAGCCTATGGGGCCAACGAGCTGAAGCTTTCTTT. Translation: CASSLWGQRAEAFF.

The V gene is TRBV2, the J gene TRBJ2-7; TRBD2 aligns across 9 bases. This CDR3 region has 14 residues. V lost 3 bases and J lost 5; bases outside the gene matches: 5. From germline, CDR1 is SNHLY and CDR2 FYNNEI. The DNA for the CDR3 is TGTGCCAGCAGTGACCTAGCGGGAATCGACGAGCAGTACTTC. Amino acids: CASSDLAGIDEQYF. The variable domain in full, completed from reference TRBV2 and TRBJ2-7, reads EPEVTQTPSHQVTQMGQEVILRCVPISNHLYFYWYRQILGQKVEFLVSFYNNEISEKSEIFDDQFSVERPDGSNFTLKIRSTKLEDSAMYFCASSDLAGIDEQYFGPGTRLTVT.

This clone appeared a single time. The V and J genes are TRBV3-1 (or the pseudogene TRBV3-2) and TRBJ1-4; no clear D. CDR3 length: 13 residues. V was trimmed by 0 bases and J by 10 bases, leaving 9 bases between them. Germline lookup yields CDR1 LGHDT and CDR2 YNNKEL (reference sequence). The CDR3 spells CASSQEGLRKLFF. In nucleotides, the CDR3 is TGTGCCAGCAGCCAAGAGGGGTTACGAAAACTGTTTTTT.

This rearrangement joins TRBV19 to TRBJ1-5, with a possible D match to TRBD1 (5 bases). Deletions cut 8 bases from V and 0 bases from J, with 11 bases between. Germline assignment: CDR1 LNHDA and CDR2 SQIVND (reference sequence). The CDR3 contains 14 residues. CDR3 sequence (DNA): TGTGCCAGTTCGGGCAGGGATAGCAATCAGCCCCAGCATTTT. This encodes CASSGRDSNQPQHF.